Shown below are 26 T cell receptor beta chains from a single sample sequenced in a study of T cell repertoires in cytomegalovirus infection. MiXCR, run by TCRdb on the reads, gives a single entry per CDR3 protein. The sample lists 630,000 or so distinct CDR3 sequences; roughly 24% were seen once. The sample was CD8+ T cells from PBMCs. Receptors originate from a human donor in good health (CMV status not recorded). Some clones in this sample may be carry-over from other donors' samples.

This clonotype came up many times. The chain combines TRBV10-3 with TRBJ1-5; 7 bases match TRBD1. The CDR3 has 13 residues. Germline V CDR1 and CDR2: ENHRY, SYGVKD. V trimming: 10 bases; J trimming: 1 base; junction bases outside the gene matches: 4. The CDR3 is CATATGSNQPQHF. The CDR3 nucleotides read TGTGCCACCGCGACAGGGAGCAATCAGCCCCAGCATTTT.

This clonotype was counted a few times. The J gene is TRBJ1-4, the V gene TRBV28; 7 nucleotides match TRBD1. CDR3 size: 18 residues. The germline CDR1 and CDR2 sequences are MDHEN and SYDVKM. With V trimmed by 4 bases and J by 0 bases, 11 bases remained unmatched. Here the CDR3 DNA reads TGTGCCAGCAGTTCCGACAGGGTGGTGCATCCAACTAATGAAAAACTGTTTTTT. The encoded protein is CASSSDRVVHPTNEKLFF.

This clonotype was seen a handful of times. The chain recombines TRBV7-9 with TRBJ1-1; no firm D call. Germline values: CDR1 SEHNR, CDR2 FQNEAQ (reference sequence). Deletions cut 4 bases from V and 1 base from J, with 16 bases between. CDR3 size: 16 residues. In DNA form, the CDR3 reads TGTGCCAGCAGCTCCCAACTCCGGACGGAGAACACTGAAGCTTTCTTT. Translated: CASSSQLRTENTEAFF.

The V gene is TRBV9, the J gene TRBJ1-1; TRBD1 is a possible D gene (5 bases). This CDR3 spans 18 amino acids. CDR1 is SGDLS and CDR2 is YYNGEE in the germline V gene. The ends were cut back, 0 bases at V and 1 base at J, with 19 bases in the middle. The CDR3 here is CASSVGPRHGQGNTEAFF. In nucleotides, the CDR3 is TGTGCCAGCAGCGTAGGTCCCCGCCACGGTCAGGGGAACACTGAAGCTTTCTTT.

This clonotype was counted at least ten times. The chain is built from TRBV7-2 and TRBJ1-1, with D possibly matching TRBD1 (6 bases). This CDR3 is 16 amino acids long. Germline CDR1 and CDR2: SGHTA and FQGNSA. V lost 1 base to trimming and J lost 1 base, with 13 bases between them. The CDR3 sequence is CASSLGFKGGNTEAFF. The DNA for the CDR3 is TGTGCCAGCAGCTTAGGATTTAAGGGGGGGAACACTGAAGCTTTCTTT.

J is TRBJ1-6 and V is TRBV25-1; D not resolved. CDR1 MGHDK and CDR2 SYGVNS come from the germline V gene. Trimming left V 1 base short and J 9 bases short, with 4 bases between. This CDR3 region has 12 residues. DNA for the CDR3: TGTGCCAGCAGTGAATGGGTTTCACCCCTCCACTTT. Residues: CASSEWVSPLHF.

The sample holds a few counts of this clonotype. The J gene is TRBJ2-1, the V gene TRBV6-2 or TRBV6-3, with TRBD2 matching over 9 bases. Per the germline V gene, CDR1 is MNHEY and CDR2 is SVGEGT. CDR3 length: 17 residues. V lost 5 bases and J lost 2; bases outside the gene matches: 10. This CDR3 reads CASSRTGKRGAYNEQFF. In nucleotides, the CDR3 is TGTGCCAGCAGTCGAACTGGGAAGCGGGGGGCCTACAATGAGCAGTTCTTC.

This clonotype showed up many times. The chain links TRBV7-8 to TRBJ2-2; D might be TRBD1 (5 bases). The V end lost 5 bases, the J end lost 4 bases, and 17 bases lay between the germline ends. Germline CDR1 SGHVS, CDR2 FQNEAQ. CDR3 size: 16 residues. CDR3 sequence (DNA): TGTGCCAGCAGCAATCCTCAGGGCGGCGGCACCGGGGAGCTGTTTTTT. This codes for CASSNPQGGGTGELFF.

This clonotype was seen many times. V usage is TRBV6-5 and J usage is TRBJ2-2, with D perhaps TRBD1 or TRBD2 (5 bases each). V was clipped by 2 bases and J by 3 bases, with 10 bases between them. The V gene's germline CDR1 is MNHEY and CDR2 SVGAGI. This CDR3 spans 15 amino acids. The CDR3 spells CASSYEGLDTGELFF. CDR3 in DNA: TGTGCCAGCAGTTACGAGGGGTTGGACACCGGGGAGCTGTTTTTT.

This clonotype turned up a few times. This chain uses TRBV28 with TRBJ2-5, with 9 positions matching TRBD2. Germline trimming cut 5 bases from V and 9 bases from J; bases unmatched to any gene: 13. CDR3 size: 15 residues. The germline V gene has CDR1 MDHEN and CDR2 SYDVKM. In DNA form, the CDR3 reads TGTGCCAGCAGTCCAGCGGGGGGAGAGGAAATGTCCCAGTACTTC. Translation: CASSPAGGEEMSQYF.

This clonotype was observed a handful of times. This chain uses TRBV12-3 or TRBV12-4 with TRBJ2-1; 12 bases are a match to TRBD2. The CDR3 has 15 amino acids. Trimming removed 6 bases from V and 6 bases from J; junction bases left unmatched: 6. The CDR3 nucleotides are TGTGCCAGCAGCGGCCCTAGCGGGGGGGCCAATGAGCAGTTCTTC. It is translated as CASSGPSGGANEQFF.

A remark on this clonotype: Being one base from a much bigger clone, this may be a read error. DNA of the CDR3: TGTGTCAGCAGCCCGCTCGGCAAAGGCTACACCTTC. Translated, it gives CVSSPLGKGYTF. The rearrangement joins TRBV7-9 to TRBJ1-2; D remains ambiguous. Germline V gene sequence: CDR1 SEHNR, CDR2 FQNEAQ (reference sequence). The CDR3 runs 12 residues.

There are many counts of this clonotype. The chain carries TRBV12-3 or TRBV12-4 and TRBJ1-1, with TRBD1 matching 8 bases. Trimming cost V 5 bases and J 0 bases; bases outside gene matches: 5. The CDR3 has 15 residues. The CDR3 sequence is CASSLWDRLNTEAFF. DNA for the CDR3: TGTGCCAGCAGTCTCTGGGACAGGCTGAACACTGAAGCTTTCTTT.

This chain joins TRBV18 and TRBJ1-2; D remains unclear. Germline V CDR1 and CDR2: KGHSH, LQKENI. CDR3 length equals 17 residues. The ends were cut back, 2 bases at V and 4 bases at J, with 20 bases in the middle. The CDR3, as DNA: TGTGCCAGCTCACCATCCTTTGATGGTAACCTCCCCTATGGCTACACCTTC. Translation gives CASSPSFDGNLPYGYTF.

The rearrangement uses TRBV28 and TRBJ2-1; 14 nucleotides line up with TRBD2. The CDR3 has 21 amino acids. The germline CDR1 and CDR2 sequences are MDHEN and SYDVKM. Trimming removed 6 bases from V and 5 bases from J; junction bases left unmatched: 21. CDR3 coding DNA: TGTGCCAGCAGCCTCGGACTAGCGGGGGGCCTGCTTAAAGGGGCCGACAATGAGCAGTTCTTC. As protein: CASSLGLAGGLLKGADNEQFF.

J is TRBJ2-7 and V is TRBV27; 7 positions match TRBD2. The CDR3 extends over 14 amino acids. The J segment lost 3 bases and the V segment lost 4 bases, leaving 6 bases of the junction unmatched. Germline V lookup: CDR1 MNHEY, CDR2 SMNVEV (reference sequence). CDR3: CASSYSGAGYEQYF. The CDR3 nucleotides are TGTGCCAGCAGTTACAGCGGGGCCGGCTACGAGCAGTACTTC.

The table lists this clonotype with a few counts. The V and J genes are TRBV12-3 or TRBV12-4 and TRBJ1-2; the D gene is possibly TRBD1 (6 bases). The V and J ends lost 3 bases and 8 bases respectively, with 13 bases between them. The CDR3 covers 13 residues. The DNA of the CDR3 is TGTGCCAGCAGTTTCCCACAGGGTGAGGGCTACACCTTC. This translates into CASSFPQGEGYTF.

The sample holds many counts of this clonotype. V usage is TRBV7-6 and J usage is TRBJ2-2; D ambiguous. The CDR3 covers 15 residues. Germline CDR1 is SGHVS and CDR2 is FNYEAQ. V was trimmed by 0 bases and J by 0 bases, leaving 5 bases between them. The DNA of the CDR3 is TGTGCCAGCAGCTTAGCCGGTACGAACACCGGGGAGCTGTTTTTT. This translates into CASSLAGTNTGELFF.

The V call is TRBV7-9, the J call TRBJ1-2; D not resolved. There are 12 residues in the CDR3. Germline CDR1 and CDR2: SEHNR and FQNEAQ (reference sequence). V was clipped by 5 bases and J by 7 bases, with 11 bases between them. This chain's CDR3 is CASSRVSGGYTF. CDR3 DNA sequence: TGTGCCAGCAGCCGTGTTTCTGGTGGCTACACCTTC.

This clonotype was counted between two and nine times. The chain employs TRBV2 and TRBJ1-2; 7 positions match TRBD1. CDR3 length: 17 amino acids. Unmatched junction bases numbered 15, after V lost 7 bases and J lost 1 base. Per germline, CDR1 SNHLY and CDR2 FYNNEI. The CDR3: CASTEGSGTVLNYGYTF. CDR3 coding DNA: TGTGCCAGCACCGAGGGCTCCGGGACAGTTCTTAACTATGGCTACACCTTC.

The rearrangement joins TRBV4-3 to TRBJ1-5; tentatively, D is TRBD1 (5 bases). CDR1 is LGHNA and CDR2 is YSLEER in the germline V gene. Between the trimmed V and J ends, which lost 1 base and 6 bases, there was a span of 10 bases. The length of the CDR3 is 14 residues. The CDR3 is CASSQARESQPQHF. CDR3 bases: TGCGCCAGCAGCCAAGCCAGGGAAAGTCAGCCCCAGCATTTT.

The chain recombines TRBV6-2 or TRBV6-3 with TRBJ2-3, with 12 bases matching TRBD2. Germline V gives CDR1 MNHEY, CDR2 SVGEGT. This CDR3 is built from 18 residues. Germline trimming cut 7 bases from V and 4 bases from J; bases unmatched to any gene: 15. CDR3 loop: CASTKGSSGGAKSDTQYF. The DNA for the CDR3 is TGTGCCAGCACCAAGGGGTCTAGCGGGGGGGCCAAATCAGATACGCAGTATTTT.

This clonotype was found a few times. This chain links TRBV4-2 with TRBJ2-2; D is possibly TRBD2 (5 bases). In germline, CDR1 is LGHNA, CDR2 YNFKEQ. The CDR3 runs 12 residues. Trimming pared 8 bases from V and 7 bases from J, leaving 11 bases between. The CDR3 sequence is CASGPGDGELFF. In DNA, the CDR3 is TGTGCCAGCGGCCCCGGGGACGGGGAGCTGTTTTTT.

The J gene is TRBJ2-3, the V gene TRBV9, with 9 positions matching TRBD1. V gave up 2 bases and J gave up 1 base; unmatched junction bases: 5. The CDR3 extends over 16 amino acids. CDR1 and CDR2 from the germline V gene are SGDLS and YYNGEE. CDR3 loop: CASSVDDRGGTDTQYF. The CDR3 DNA reads TGTGCCAGCAGCGTGGACGACAGGGGGGGCACAGATACGCAGTATTTT.

This clonotype has more than one count but fewer than ten. J is TRBJ2-7 and V is TRBV10-3, with TRBD1 identical over 7 bases. The CDR3 is 14 residues long. V lost 2 bases, J lost 2 bases, and 3 bases stayed unmatched. Germline CDR1 and CDR2: ENHRY and SYGVKD. The CDR3 sequence is CAISEETGTYEQYV. The CDR3 DNA reads TGTGCCATCAGTGAGGAGACAGGGACCTACGAGCAGTACGTC.

This clonotype was detected only a few times. This chain joins TRBV4-3 and TRBJ2-1, with D hard to call. Per the germline V gene, CDR1 is LGHNA and CDR2 is YSLEER. The CDR3 runs 13 residues. Trimming took 5 bases from V and 4 from J, leaving 9 bases between them. The CDR3 DNA reads as TGCGCCAGCAGCAGGAATGAATACAATGAGCAGTTCTTC. Protein product: CASSRNEYNEQFF.